The sequence of this T cell receptor beta chain was determined in a study of T cells in Graves' hyperthyroidism and ophthalmopathy. The sample holds a few counts of this clonotype. No antigen is known for it. Uncontrolled infection, other autoimmune disease, pregnancy or lactation barred patients from enrollment. Clinical symptoms, serum thyroxine, TRAb, thyroid ultrasound and orbital computed tomography established diagnosis. Researchers amplified the TCR beta CDR3 regions from RNA transcripts. An initial round of RT-PCR targeting the TCR CDR3 relied on the HTBI primer set. MiXCR was run by TCRdb on the multiplex PCR reads, yielding one entry per CDR3 protein. Among 600,000 or so distinct CDR3 sequences listed, roughly 46% were seen once. Study-wide points: Most thyroid clonotypes with frequency above 0.001 were detected in blood. The model identified upcoming ophthalmopathy a median roughly 6.5 months ahead of onset.

CDR1 is SQVTM and CDR2 is ANQGSEA in the germline V gene. This CDR3 is built from 13 residues. Trimming took 2 bases from V and 10 from J, leaving 16 bases between them. The material sequenced was peripheral blood or thyroid tissue (not recorded which). V gene TRBV29-1 combines with J gene TRBJ2-3; weak D call: TRBD2 (5 bases). The TCR sequence derives from a woman between 18 and 30 years old with Graves' hyperthyroidism. The CDR3 region is CSVERRSGESQYF. CDR3 coding DNA: TGCAGCGTTGAACGAAGGTCCGGGGAGTCGCAGTATTTT.